Described below is a single TCR beta chain sequence and its context. The antigen is undetermined. Exclusion criteria comprised uncontrolled infection, other autoimmune disease, pregnancy or lactation. The source of the PBMCs was 9.5 to 10 ml of fresh peripheral blood. This record comes from a study of T cells in Graves' hyperthyroidism and ophthalmopathy. TCR beta CDR3 regions were amplified from RNA. The TCR CDR3 first-round RT-PCR relied on the HTBI primer set. A single record per CDR3 protein comes from TCRdb applying MiXCR to the multiplex PCR reads. The repertoire holds 600,000 to 650,000 distinct CDR3 sequences, about 20% seen once, with 34% in the top ten. Whole-study results and caveats: The model identified upcoming ophthalmopathy a median approximately six months ahead of onset.

This receptor was obtained from a man aged 30 to 45 with Graves' ophthalmopathy. The sample taken for sequencing was blood.

The CDR3 region is CASSPRGGQAAYEQYF. The CDR3 DNA follows: TGTGCCAGCAGCCCTAGGGGTGGACAGGCTGCATACGAGCAGTACTTC. This chain uses TRBV14 with TRBJ2-7; 7 bases agree with TRBD1. This CDR3 is 16 amino acids long. Germline loops: CDR1 SGHDN, CDR2 FVKESK. V shed 4 bases, J shed 4 bases, and the junction held 13 bases outside the gene matches.